This TCR beta chain was observed in a study of blood T cells in healthy people across ages. This CDR3 has 13 residues. Germline lookup yields CDR1 SGHTA and CDR2 FQGTGA. Between the trimmed V and J ends, which lost 3 bases and 5 bases, there was a span of 8 bases. Study observations and caveats: Measured against age, TCR beta diversity per million T cells decreased in a roughly linear manner.

Peripheral blood from each donor was collected in a volume of about 10 milliliters. Next came a second PCR, run for about 7 to 12 cycles, which used a sample-barcoded 5' primer along with a J-beta primer mix. TCRdb re-analysed the 5' RACE reads in MiXCR, keeping a single row per CDR3 protein. The sample lists 1 million or so distinct CDR3 sequences; approximately 26% were seen once. In regard to this clonotype: Its antigen remains unidentified.

Separately, the same data were catalogued under a study of T cells of mothers and their children. That work states: Three healthy Caucasian mothers and their six children were the donors. Over 8 million TCR beta CDR3 reads were obtained from each mother, and approximately 2.7 million from each child.

Material: blood. This receptor was obtained from a girl between 2 and 10 years old in good health. This sequence joins TRBV7-3 and TRBJ2-1, with D maybe TRBD2 (5 bases). Written as DNA, the CDR3 is TGTGCCAGCAGCTTGTTGCGGGACAATGAGCAGTTCTTC. Amino acid sequence: CASSLLRDNEQFF.